The 28 T cell receptor beta chains presented below share a single source sample, sequenced in a study of identical twins (dated by TCRdb to the mid-2010s). The method was 5' RACE. Instrument used: Illumina HiSeq 2000. The public reads were reanalyzed by TCRdb: fastp trimming at Q25, MiXCR alignment, in-frame beta chains only. One record per CDR3 amino acid sequence lists the most common genes and DNA. Within this sample are around 530,000 distinct CDR3 sequences, with over 12% of them counted one time only. Together, the top ten hold around 0.4% of the sample. The same sample was also studied in work on yellow fever vaccine responses in identical twins.

The sample taken for sequencing was CD4+ T cells sorted from blood. All receptors derive from a young woman in good health.

This clonotype occurred many times. The gene calls are TRBV29-1 and TRBJ1-3; D possibly corresponds to TRBD1 (6 bases). CDR3 length equals 14 residues. Germline V gene data show CDR1 as SQVTM and CDR2 as ANQGSEA. Trimming pared 3 bases from V and 0 bases from J, leaving 9 bases between. In DNA form, the CDR3 reads TGCAGCGTTGATATAGGGGGCTCTGGAAACACCATATATTTT. This sequence encodes CSVDIGGSGNTIYF.

This clonotype was detected many times. The rearrangement links TRBV7-8 to TRBJ2-5; no clear D gene. The germline CDR1 and CDR2 sequences are SGHVS and FQNEAQ. The V gene lost 1 base and the J gene lost 3 bases, with 6 bases spanning the gap. CDR3 length: 13 residues. This CDR3 is CASSLDSKETQYF. CDR3 DNA sequence: TGTGCCAGCAGCTTAGATAGCAAAGAGACCCAGTACTTC.

The J gene is TRBJ1-3, the V gene TRBV7-2; 10 bases agree with TRBD1. V gave up 2 bases and J gave up 5 bases; unmatched junction bases: 6. This CDR3 comprises 16 residues. From germline, CDR1 is SGHTA and CDR2 FQGNSA. The CDR3 here is CASSLYGGQGRNTIYF. The CDR3 DNA is TGTGCCAGCAGCTTATACGGGGGACAGGGGAGAAACACCATATATTTT.

The V and J genes are TRBV20-1 and TRBJ2-5; the D is unclear. The CDR3 loop spans 13 amino acids. Between the trimmed V and J ends, which lost 0 bases and 0 bases, there was a span of 5 bases. The germline CDR1 and CDR2 sequences are DFQATT and SNEGSKA (reference sequence). The CDR3 bases are TGCAGTGCTAGAGAGCCAAACCAAGAGACCCAGTACTTC. Translated: CSAREPNQETQYF.

The rearrangement uses TRBV7-8 and TRBJ2-7; 9 bases line up with TRBD2. Germline V gene data show CDR1 as SGHVS and CDR2 as FQNEAQ. CDR3 length: 15 residues. V lost 5 bases, J lost 0 bases, and 5 bases stayed unmatched. The CDR3: CASSVILAGSYEQYV. As DNA, the CDR3 is TGTGCCAGCAGCGTAATACTAGCGGGCTCCTACGAGCAGTACGTC.

The chain links TRBV27 to TRBJ2-5; 13 bases agree with TRBD2. V lost 8 bases and J lost 3; bases outside the gene matches: 9. The CDR3 consists of 16 residues. Germline values: CDR1 MNHEY, CDR2 SMNVEV (reference sequence). The CDR3 DNA reads TGTGCCAGCGGAACCCCGGGACTAGCGGGGAAAGAGACCCAGTACTTC. It codes for CASGTPGLAGKETQYF.

This clonotype occurred many times. The chain uses TRBV6-1 and TRBJ1-2; TRBD1 matches at 8 bases. V shed 6 bases and J 8 bases; nucleotides not matched to a gene: 8. The length of the CDR3 is 13 residues. Germline CDR1 and CDR2: MNHNS and SASEGT. The CDR3 nucleotides are TGTGCCAGCAGCGAACAGGGGACAGGCGGCTACACCTTC. Translated, it gives CASSEQGTGGYTF.

The chain employs TRBV6-1 and TRBJ2-7; weak D call: TRBD1 (6 bases). The germline V and J ends were trimmed by 6 bases and 0 bases, with 12 bases remaining between them. The CDR3 consists of 14 residues. Germline V lookup: CDR1 MNHNS, CDR2 SASEGT. Written as DNA, the CDR3 is TGTGCCAGCAGCCCCCAGGGGTACTCCTACGAGCAGTACTTC. This encodes CASSPQGYSYEQYF.

This clonotype occurred many times. The chain uses TRBV12-3 or TRBV12-4 and TRBJ1-2; TRBD1 matches 12 bases. The CDR3 contains 15 residues. With V trimmed by 5 bases and J by 7 bases, 8 bases remained unmatched. CDR3 region: CASSLQGQGAVGYTF. The CDR3 DNA sequence: TGTGCCAGCAGTCTACAGGGACAGGGGGCTGTTGGCTACACCTTC.

In its sample, this clonotype was seen a few times. The V and J genes are TRBV2 and TRBJ1-1; D call uncertain. The CDR3 has 13 residues. The V end lost 11 bases, the J end lost 3 bases, and 16 bases lay between the germline ends. Germline V gives CDR1 SNHLY, CDR2 FYNNEI. CDR3 nucleotides: TGTGCCTCCTCCCGGGAGTTACACACTGAAGCTTTCTTT. Translated: CASSRELHTEAFF.

This chain connects TRBV19 to TRBJ1-1, with 7 nucleotides matching TRBD1. Germline CDR1 LNHDA, CDR2 SQIVND (reference sequence). The CDR3 consists of 12 residues. V gave up 4 bases and J gave up 13 bases; unmatched junction bases: 9. CDR3 residues: CASSKNRGLFFF. The CDR3 bases are TGTGCCAGTAGTAAGAACAGGGGTCTTTTTTTCTTT. Full variable domain (outside the CDR3, taken from reference TRBV19 and TRBJ1-1): DGGITQSPKYLFRKEGQNVTLSCEQNLNHDAMYWYRQDPGQGLRLIYYSQIVNDFQKGDIAEGYSVSREKKESFPLTVTSAQKNPTAFYLCASSKNRGLFFFGQGTRLTVV.

The chain links TRBV28 to TRBJ1-2; 7 nucleotides agree with TRBD1. The length of the CDR3 is 15 residues. From germline, CDR1 is MDHEN and CDR2 SYDVKM. J was trimmed by 1 base and V by 4 bases; bases with no gene match: 6. This CDR3 is CASSSSTGINYGYTF. DNA of the CDR3: TGTGCCAGCAGTTCCTCGACAGGGATTAACTATGGCTACACCTTC.

In this sample, this clonotype turned up a few times. CDR3 in DNA: TGCGCCAGCAGCCCGAATGGGTGGGGGTACCAAGAGACCCAGTACTTC. It encodes CASSPNGWGYQETQYF. The chain uses TRBV4-1 and TRBJ2-5, with D possibly being TRBD1 or TRBD2 (5 bases each). The germline CDR1 and CDR2 sequences are MGHRA and YSYEKL. The CDR3 contains 16 residues. Deletions cut 4 bases from V and 0 bases from J, with 15 bases between.

V and J are TRBV9 and TRBJ2-3; D unclear. V dropped 3 bases and J dropped 5 bases, with 4 bases sitting between them. The CDR3 has 11 amino acids. Germline V gene data show CDR1 as SGDLS and CDR2 as YYNGEE. CDR3 bases: TGTGCCAGCAGCGGCATAGATACGCAGTATTTT. It specifies CASSGIDTQYF.

This clonotype was detected only a few times. The rearrangement links TRBV24-1 to TRBJ2-3; the match to TRBD2 covers 10 bases. V gave up 1 base and J gave up 5 bases; unmatched junction bases: 5. Germline CDR1 and CDR2: KGHDR and SFDVKD. The CDR3 is 16 residues long. For the CDR3, the DNA is TGTGCCACCAGTGATTTTGCTAGCGGGAGTGGAGATACGCAGTATTTT. Translated: CATSDFASGSGDTQYF.

The DNA for the CDR3 is TGTGCCAGCAGTGAGGGACTTGGACTAGCGGGTGATACGCAGTATTTT. Translating gives CASSEGLGLAGDTQYF. The V call is TRBV6-1, the J call TRBJ2-3; TRBD2 agrees at 11 bases. Per germline, CDR1 MNHNS and CDR2 SASEGT. The V segment lost 3 bases and the J segment 6 bases; nucleotides outside the gene matches: 8. This CDR3 contains 16 residues.

The rearrangement uses TRBV29-1 and TRBJ1-1, with a tentative D call TRBD1 (5 bases). V was trimmed by 1 base and J by 6 bases, leaving 12 bases between them. Per the germline V gene, CDR1 is SQVTM and CDR2 is ANQGSEA. This CDR3 region has 13 residues. CDR3 amino acids: CSVEAPQGSEAFF. CDR3 nucleotide sequence: TGCAGCGTTGAAGCCCCCCAGGGTTCTGAAGCTTTCTTT.

The chain couples TRBV4-1 to TRBJ2-5; 7 nucleotides match TRBD1. The V gene's germline CDR1 is MGHRA and CDR2 YSYEKL. Germline trimming cut 3 bases from V and 4 bases from J; bases unmatched to any gene: 5. CDR3 length: 14 amino acids. CDR3: CASSQIDRAETQYF. The CDR3 DNA follows: TGCGCCAGCAGCCAGATTGACAGGGCAGAGACCCAGTACTTC.

The table lists this clonotype with a few counts. This chain uses TRBV27 with TRBJ2-2; no reliable D call. Germline lookup yields CDR1 MNHEY and CDR2 SMNVEV (reference sequence). Trimming stripped 4 bases from V and 5 bases from J, with 11 bases between. This CDR3 has 14 amino acids. CDR3 DNA sequence: TGTGCCAGCAGTTGGACGGCCCCTACCGGGGAGCTGTTTTTT. Protein: CASSWTAPTGELFF.

This clonotype showed up just a few times. The V call is TRBV12-3 or TRBV12-4, the J call TRBJ2-2, with 7 bases identical to TRBD1. J gave up 5 bases and V 6 bases, and 6 bases lay outside the gene matches. CDR3 size: 14 residues. As DNA, the CDR3 is TGTGCCAGCAGACCAGGGGGTGGTACCGGGGAGCTGTTTTTT. Translated, it gives CASRPGGGTGELFF.

The rearrangement joins TRBV6-1 to TRBJ1-6; D is undetermined. The germline CDR1 and CDR2 sequences are MNHNS and SASEGT. Deletions cut 2 bases from V and 7 bases from J, with 9 bases between. The CDR3 consists of 14 residues. DNA of the CDR3: TGTGCCAGCAGTGAATACCAGAAAAATTCACCCCTCCACTTT. This gives the protein CASSEYQKNSPLHF.

The V call is TRBV12-3 or TRBV12-4, the J call TRBJ2-7; D remains unclear. This CDR3 is 13 amino acids long. Trimming took 2 bases from V and 7 from J, leaving 12 bases between them. The DNA for the CDR3 is TGTGCCAGCAGTTTAAACGGGTTGATGGAGCAGTACGTC. As protein: CASSLNGLMEQYV.

The V call is TRBV7-3, the J call TRBJ2-3, with TRBD2 identical over 7 bases. Germline values: CDR1 SGHTA, CDR2 FQGTGA. The CDR3 is 17 amino acids. After removal of 5 bases from V and 5 bases from J, the junction contained 16 bases not matched to a gene. In DNA, the CDR3 is TGTGCCAGCAGCCCCACTCGAGACGGGGGGTTGAGAGATACGCAGTATTTT. Protein sequence: CASSPTRDGGLRDTQYF. The full variable domain, with the rest looked up from reference TRBV7-3 and TRBJ2-3, is GAGVSQTPSNKVTEKGKYVELRCDPISGHTALYWYRQSLGQGPEFLIYFQGTGAADDSGLPNDRFFAVRPEGSVSTLKIQRTERGDSAVYLCASSPTRDGGLRDTQYFGPGTRLTVL.

V is TRBV20-1 and J is TRBJ1-6; D is unclear. The germline CDR1 and CDR2 sequences are DFQATT and SNEGSKA (reference sequence). The CDR3 runs to 14 residues. The V and J ends lost 5 bases and 0 bases respectively, with 8 bases between them. This CDR3 reads CSALRSSYNSPLHF. CDR3 coding DNA: TGCAGTGCTCTTCGGAGCTCCTATAATTCACCCCTCCACTTT.

The rearrangement joins TRBV29-1 to TRBJ2-3; 15 nucleotides align to TRBD2. Germline trimming cut 4 bases from V and 5 bases from J; bases unmatched to any gene: 4. The CDR3 runs to 15 residues. Germline V gene sequence: CDR1 SQVTM, CDR2 ANQGSEA. CDR3 DNA sequence: TGCAGCGTTGTGGGACTAGCGGGGGGCAAAGATACGCAGTATTTT. Its translation is CSVVGLAGGKDTQYF.

In its sample, this clonotype was seen once. At one end the junction does not follow the germline gene, possibly because of a read error. The chain couples TRBV29-1 to TRBJ2-1, with D tentatively TRBD1 (6 bases). CDR1 SQVTM and CDR2 ANQGSEA come from the germline V gene. CDR3 length equals 13 residues. The CDR3 nucleotides read TGCGGCGTTGGTAGGACAGTTGGAAATGAGCAGTTCTTC. Its protein is CGVGRTVGNEQFF.

The chain couples TRBV28 to TRBJ2-5; 11 bases align to TRBD2. V lost 3 bases, J lost 3 bases, and 3 bases stayed unmatched. The germline gives CDR1 MDHEN, CDR2 SYDVKM. The CDR3 is made up of 15 amino acids. CDR3 protein: CASSLQLAGEETQYF. CDR3 nucleotides: TGTGCCAGCAGTTTGCAACTAGCGGGGGAAGAGACCCAGTACTTC.

The rearrangement links TRBV25-1 to TRBJ1-1; D gene ambiguous. Trimming removed 5 bases at V and 0 bases at J, with 7 bases between. The CDR3 length is 13 residues. Germline V gives CDR1 MGHDK, CDR2 SYGVNS. The CDR3: CASSYTLNTEAFF. The CDR3 region has the DNA TGTGCCAGCAGTTACACCTTGAACACTGAAGCTTTCTTT.